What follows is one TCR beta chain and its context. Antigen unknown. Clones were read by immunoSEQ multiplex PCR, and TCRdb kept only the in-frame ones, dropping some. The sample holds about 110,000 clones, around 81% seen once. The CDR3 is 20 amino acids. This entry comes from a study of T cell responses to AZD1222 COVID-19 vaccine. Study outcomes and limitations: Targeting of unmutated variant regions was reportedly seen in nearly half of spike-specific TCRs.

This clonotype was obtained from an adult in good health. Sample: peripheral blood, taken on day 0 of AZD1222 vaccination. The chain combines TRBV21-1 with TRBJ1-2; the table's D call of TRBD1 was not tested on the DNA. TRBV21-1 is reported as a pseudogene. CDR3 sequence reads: CASSKAAPGTGHLANYGYTF. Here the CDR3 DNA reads TGTGCCAGCAGCAAAGCGGCCCCGGGGACAGGGCACCTTGCTAACTATGGCTACACCTTC.